This T cell receptor (beta chain) came from a study of CD8 T cells in Susac syndrome. In contrast to the negatively isolated CD8+ and CD4+ T cells, TEMRA cells were FACS-enriched. V was cut by 4 bases and J by 1 base, with 14 bases left in between. This CDR3 has 15 residues. CDR1 is SQVTM, CDR2 ANQGSEA, per germline. An input of about 0.5 to 1 ug of RNA was subjected to reverse transcription using random hexamers. TCRdb fed the immunoSEQ multiplex PCR reads into MiXCR, producing one record per CDR3 protein. The sample has roughly 120,000 distinct CDR3 sequences, more than 85% seen once. The chain has TRBV29-1 and TRBJ1-5; tentative D call: TRBD1 (5 bases). The sample comprised CD8+ T cells from PBMCs. This receptor was identified in a human donor with multiple sclerosis. CDR3 amino acids: CSVVTSGGSNQPQHF. The CDR3, as DNA: TGCAGCGTTGTTACCTCCGGGGGAAGCAATCAGCCCCAGCATTTT.